These 10 T cell receptor beta chains were sequenced from one sample in a study of shared clonotypes between healthy human individuals. TCRdb keeps only in-frame clones here, not all; method: immunoSEQ multiplex PCR. The table records roughly 2 million clones, about 95% of them present only once. Terminally differentiated effector memory CD45RA+ cells were left out of the naive CD8 fraction, which was CD45RO-negative and positively selected for CCR7. Input material: naive CD8+ T cells sorted from blood. The receptors were sampled from a man aged 18-30 years in good health.

This chain links TRBV5-6 with TRBJ2-7, with D maybe TRBD2 (5 bases). CDR3 length equals 15 residues. The V and J ends lost 0 bases and 1 base respectively, with 11 bases between them. Germline CDR1 reads SGHDT; CDR2 reads YYEEEE. The CDR3, as DNA: TGTGCCAGCAGCTTGGGGCCAGAGCGGTCCTACGAGCAGTACTTC. This codes for CASSLGPERSYEQYF.

The gene calls are TRBV27 and TRBJ2-7; 10 nucleotides match TRBD1. Trimming took 3 bases from V and 2 from J; bases not matched to a gene: 4. This CDR3 is built from 15 residues. Germline CDR1 reads MNHEY; CDR2 reads SMNVEV (reference sequence). Written as DNA, the CDR3 is TGTGCCAGCAGTTTGGGACAGGGGATCACCTACGAGCAGTACTTC. Protein sequence: CASSLGQGITYEQYF.

The V gene is TRBV9, the J gene TRBJ2-2; D perhaps matches TRBD2 (5 bases). The CDR3 is 17 residues long. Between the trimmed V and J ends, which lost 4 bases and 2 bases, there was a span of 18 bases. Per the germline V gene, CDR1 is SGDLS and CDR2 is YYNGEE. DNA for the CDR3: TGTGCCAGCAGCACTACTCCGGGATCAGTAAACACCGGGGAGCTGTTTTTT. It encodes CASSTTPGSVNTGELFF.

This sequence joins TRBV28 and TRBJ1-5, with 7 positions matching TRBD1. Germline V gene data show CDR1 as MDHEN and CDR2 as SYDVKM. The ends lost 6 bases at V and 4 bases at J; junction bases unmatched: 9. CDR3 length: 15 amino acids. In DNA, the CDR3 is TGTGCCAGCAGCCACAGGGGCCTCCAGAATCAGCCCCAGCATTTT. Its protein is CASSHRGLQNQPQHF. Combining the CDR3 with reference TRBV28 and TRBJ1-5 gives the whole variable domain DVKVTQSSRYLVKRTGEKVFLECVQDMDHENMFWYRQDPGLGLRLIYFSYDVKMKEKGDIPEGYSVSREKKERFSLILESASTNQTSMYLCASSHRGLQNQPQHFGDGTRLSIL.

The chain uses TRBV7-9 and TRBJ2-7; TRBD1 matches 7 bases. The trim removed 5 bases at V and 3 bases at J, leaving 4 bases unmatched. The CDR3 loop spans 13 amino acids. CDR1 is SEHNR, CDR2 FQNEAQ, per germline (reference sequence). The CDR3, as DNA: TGTGCCAGCAGCCCAGGGGGTCTCTACGAGCAGTACTTC. Its translation: CASSPGGLYEQYF.

This chain uses TRBV4-1 with TRBJ2-7; possibly TRBD1 for D (5 bases). The germline V and J ends were trimmed by 3 bases and 6 bases, with 18 bases remaining between them. The CDR3 is 15 amino acids. The V gene's germline CDR1 is MGHRA and CDR2 YSYEKL. CDR3: CASSQPKAGIGEQYF. The DNA for the CDR3 is TGCGCCAGCAGCCAGCCCAAGGCAGGGATTGGCGAGCAGTACTTC.

The chain joins TRBV30 to TRBJ2-1; D ambiguous. The CDR3 totals 14 residues. V lost 4 bases and J 7 bases, leaving 17 bases between the germline ends. The germline V gene encodes CDR1 GTSNPN and CDR2 SVGIG (reference sequence). This chain's CDR3 is CAWTGLSLANEQFF. The CDR3 coding sequence is TGTGCCTGGACTGGGCTCTCATTGGCGAATGAGCAGTTCTTC.

The chain carries TRBV19 and TRBJ2-7, with 10 bases that match TRBD2. Trimming took 3 bases from V and 3 from J; bases not matched to a gene: 8. This CDR3 has 16 residues. Germline assignment: CDR1 LNHDA and CDR2 SQIVND (reference sequence). The CDR3: CASSITASGSLYEQYF. DNA for the CDR3: TGTGCCAGTAGTATTACCGCTAGCGGGAGTCTCTACGAGCAGTACTTC.

The rearrangement joins TRBV7-8 to TRBJ2-1; D is uncertain. Germline V gene sequence: CDR1 SGHVS, CDR2 FQNEAQ. The length of the CDR3 is 12 residues. V lost 1 base and J 9 bases, leaving 7 bases between the germline ends. CDR3 coding DNA: TGTGCCAGCAGCTTAGTACCCATTGAGCAGTTCTTC. It is translated as CASSLVPIEQFF. Filled out from reference TRBV7-8 and TRBJ2-1, the complete variable domain reads GAGVSQSPRYKVAKRGQDVALRCDPISGHVSLFWYQQALGQGPEFLTYFQNEAQLDKSGLPSDRFFAERPEGSVSTLKIQRTQQEDSAVYLCASSLVPIEQFFGPGTRLTVL.

The chain employs TRBV10-3 and TRBJ1-2; D gene unclear. Trimming pared 8 bases from V and 8 bases from J, leaving 6 bases between. CDR3 size: 9 residues. CDR1 and CDR2 from the germline V gene are ENHRY and SYGVKD. CDR3 amino acids: CAIGDGYTF. In DNA, the CDR3 is TGTGCCATCGGAGACGGCTACACCTTC.